This entry lists 14 T cell receptor beta chains sequenced from one sample in a study of T cell responses to AZD1222 COVID-19 vaccine. Profiled with immunoSEQ multiplex PCR; TCRdb holds only in-frame clones, not every one. The sample holds 95,000 to 150,000 clones, about 89% seen once. Material: peripheral blood, obtained on day 0 of AZD1222 vaccination. These receptors all come from an adult in good health.

The chain joins TRBV9 to TRBJ2-4, with TRBD2 identical over 8 bases. Germline CDR1 SGDLS, CDR2 YYNGEE. The J segment lost 1 base and the V segment lost 3 bases, leaving 3 bases of the junction unmatched. This CDR3 spans 15 amino acids. In DNA, the CDR3 is TGTGCCAGCAGCGGTAGCGGGACCGCCAAAAACATTCAGTACTTC. Translation gives CASSGSGTAKNIQYF.

The V call is TRBV19, the J call TRBJ2-1, with a weak D call TRBD1 (5 bases). Germline assignment: CDR1 LNHDA and CDR2 SQIVND (reference sequence). The CDR3 is made up of 14 amino acids. V was pared by 5 bases and J by 2 bases, with 10 bases between. CDR3 protein: CASSPEDTYNEQFF. In nucleotides, the CDR3 is TGTGCCAGTAGTCCAGAGGACACCTACAATGAGCAGTTCTTC. The variable domain in full, with the rest retrieved from reference TRBV19 and TRBJ2-1, is DGGITQSPKYLFRKEGQNVTLSCEQNLNHDAMYWYRQDPGQGLRLIYYSQIVNDFQKGDIAEGYSVSREKKESFPLTVTSAQKNPTAFYLCASSPEDTYNEQFFGPGTRLTVL.

In its sample, this clone was seen once. The chain couples TRBV19 to TRBJ2-2; D is unresolved. The length of the CDR3 is 15 residues. CDR1 and CDR2 (germline): LNHDA, SQIVND (reference sequence). Trimming pared 11 bases from V and 6 bases from J, leaving 22 bases between. CDR3 in amino acids: CAGSSRTVSPGELFF. The CDR3 bases are TGTGCCGGATCATCGAGGACCGTCTCACCCGGGGAGCTGTTTTTT. Together with reference TRBV19 and TRBJ2-2, the CDR3 gives the full variable domain: DGGITQSPKYLFRKEGQNVTLSCEQNLNHDAMYWYRQDPGQGLRLIYYSQIVNDFQKGDIAEGYSVSREKKESFPLTVTSAQKNPTAFYLCAGSSRTVSPGELFFGEGSRLTVL.

The chain couples TRBV3-1 (or the pseudogene TRBV3-2) to TRBJ2-7; TRBD2 aligns across 11 bases. The V gene's germline CDR1 is LGHDT and CDR2 YNNKEL (reference sequence). This CDR3 is 16 amino acids long. The J segment lost 5 bases and the V segment lost 7 bases, leaving 13 bases of the junction unmatched. For the CDR3, the DNA is TGTGCCAGCACCCGCAATCTTCAGACTAGCGGGGACGAGCAGTACTTC. It is translated as CASTRNLQTSGDEQYF.

The V call is TRBV20-1, the J call TRBJ1-2; D uncertain. Germline V gives CDR1 DFQATT, CDR2 SNEGSKA (reference sequence). The germline V and J ends were trimmed by 3 bases and 7 bases, with 12 bases remaining between them. The CDR3 runs to 12 residues. CDR3: CSASAWGGGYTF. As DNA, the CDR3 is TGCAGTGCTAGTGCATGGGGTGGTGGCTACACCTTC.

The CDR3 nucleotides are TGTGCCAGTAGTATCTCGTGGCGGGAGGGTTCCCAAGAGACCCAGTACTTC. Translation: CASSISWREGSQETQYF. The chain employs TRBV19 and TRBJ2-5; 9 nucleotides match TRBD2. CDR1 LNHDA and CDR2 SQIVND come from the germline V gene (reference sequence). The CDR3 has 17 amino acids. Trimming at V came to 3 bases and at J to 1 base, leaving 9 bases not matched to a gene.

V is TRBV18 and J is TRBJ1-1; 7 bases are a match to TRBD1. The CDR3 contains 15 residues. Germline CDR1 reads KGHSH; CDR2 reads LQKENI. Unmatched junction bases numbered 2, after V lost 1 base and J lost 0 bases. The CDR3 region is CASSPRGQLNTEAFF. The DNA for the CDR3 is TGTGCCAGCTCACCACGGGGACAGCTGAACACTGAAGCTTTCTTT.

The chain links TRBV7-9 to TRBJ1-1; 9 positions match TRBD1. CDR1 and CDR2 (germline): SEHNR, FQNEAQ (reference sequence). V shed 2 bases, J shed 6 bases, and the junction held 4 bases outside the gene matches. CDR3 length: 14 amino acids. The chain's CDR3 is CASSLRGQGSEAFF. In DNA form, the CDR3 reads TGTGCCAGCAGCTTACGGGGACAGGGCTCTGAAGCTTTCTTT.

V is TRBV7-2 and J is TRBJ2-3; D is possibly TRBD2 (5 bases). CDR1 SGHTA and CDR2 FQGNSA come from the germline V gene. V was clipped by 0 bases and J by 0 bases, with 7 bases between them. This CDR3 comprises 15 residues. DNA of the CDR3: TGTGCCAGCAGCTTAGCTAGGACTAGCACAGATACGCAGTATTTT. Protein product: CASSLARTSTDTQYF.

V and J are TRBV5-1 and TRBJ2-3; D gene uncertain. V lost 4 bases and J lost 0, with 6 bases in between. This CDR3 is 13 amino acids long. Germline V CDR1 and CDR2: SGHRS, YFSETQ. The CDR3 DNA is TGCGCCAGCAGCCATGACAGCACAGATACGCAGTATTTT. It codes for CASSHDSTDTQYF.

This chain uses TRBV12-5 with TRBJ1-1; D not certain. Germline V gene lookup returns CDR1 LGHNT and CDR2 FRNRAP. This CDR3 region has 14 residues. Between the trimmed V and J ends, which lost 1 base and 0 bases, there was a span of 6 bases. DNA for the CDR3: TGTGCTAGTGGTTTGGCAGGCCTGAACACTGAAGCTTTCTTT. It yields the protein CASGLAGLNTEAFF.

This clone showed up just a few times. This sequence joins TRBV4-2 and TRBJ2-2; the D is unclear. Germline CDR1 is LGHNA and CDR2 is YNFKEQ. The CDR3 sequence is 12 residues long. The V and J ends lost 4 bases and 6 bases respectively, with 6 bases between them. This CDR3 is CASSRLSGELFF. As DNA, the CDR3 is TGTGCCAGCAGCCGCCTTTCCGGGGAGCTGTTTTTT.

This clone was detected a few times. This chain connects TRBV12-5 to TRBJ1-5, with 7 bases that match TRBD1. The junction had 12 bases not matched to a gene; V was cut back by 0 bases and J by 4 bases. The CDR3 totals 18 residues. The V gene's germline CDR1 is LGHNT and CDR2 FRNRAP. CDR3 residues: CASGLVLNTGTENQPQHF. The CDR3 DNA reads TGTGCTAGTGGTTTGGTCCTAAATACCGGGACAGAAAATCAGCCCCAGCATTTT.

This sequence joins TRBV18 and TRBJ1-4; D ambiguous. This CDR3 is 16 amino acids long. V lost 4 bases and J 8 bases, leaving 20 bases between the germline ends. Germline V CDR1 and CDR2: KGHSH, LQKENI. CDR3 coding DNA: TGTGCCAGCTCACTTGGCGTGACAATTCTCGGGGAAAAACTGTTTTTT. Amino acid sequence: CASSLGVTILGEKLFF. Full variable domain (rest looked up from reference TRBV18 and TRBJ1-4): NAGVMQNPRHLVRRRGQEARLRCSPMKGHSHVYWYRQLPEEGLKFMVYLQKENIIDESGMPKERFSAEFPKEGPSILRIQQVVRGDSAAYFCASSLGVTILGEKLFFGSGTQLSVL.